This T cell receptor (beta chain) was captured by sequencing in a study of PD-L1 blockade in urothelial cancer. About the research overall: Between 0 and 3 prior chemotherapy regimens had been given to patients.

Trimming left V 5 bases short and J 5 bases short, with 12 bases between. The CDR3 length is 13 residues. Germline CDR1 LNHDA, CDR2 SQIVND (reference sequence). Synthetic TCR analog templates were spiked into all PCRs individually. Profiling relied on immunoSEQ multiplex PCR, and the TCRdb table lists in-frame clones only, not all of them. The data hold roughly 24,000 clones, with less than 90% observed a single time. The chain joins TRBV19 to TRBJ1-2; D may be TRBD1 (5 bases). The sample here was PBMCs, taken around atezolizumab (anti-PD-L1) treatment. This receptor was obtained from a man between 60 and 75 years old with urothelial cancer. DNA for the CDR3: TGTGCCAGTAGTTTCCAGGGATGGTATGGCTACACCTTC. Translation gives CASSFQGWYGYTF. Supplemented by reference TRBV19 and TRBJ1-2, the full variable domain reads DGGITQSPKYLFRKEGQNVTLSCEQNLNHDAMYWYRQDPGQGLRLIYYSQIVNDFQKGDIAEGYSVSREKKESFPLTVTSAQKNPTAFYLCASSFQGWYGYTFGSGTRLTVV.